This TCR beta chain was captured in a study of identical twins. After removal of 3 bases from V and 9 bases from J, the junction contained 9 bases not matched to a gene. CDR3 length: 15 residues. CDR1 LNHDA and CDR2 SQIVND come from the germline V gene (reference sequence). Each CDR3 protein gets one entry after TCRdb re-called the 5' RACE reads with MiXCR. The repertoire has 1.5 million to 2 million distinct CDR3 sequences, around a third of them found once; the top ten carry about 0.27%. Study-wide results and caveats: Cord blood's abundant beta clonotypes had fewer insertions, unlike memory repertoires. Modelling underestimated the level of out-of-frame TCR alpha sharing observed in monozygotic twins.

This clonotype was seen only a few times. The target antigen is unknown. This sequence originates from a newborn girl in good health. Sequenced material: cord blood. The chain carries TRBV19 and TRBJ2-1; 9 nucleotides align to TRBD2. This CDR3 reads CASSMRRGGLSEQFF. As DNA, the CDR3 is TGTGCCAGTAGTATGCGGCGGGGGGGCCTCTCTGAGCAGTTCTTC.